The clone carrying this T cell receptor beta chain occurred a few times. The data are from a study of spatial heterogeneity in lung cancer. Time point described: sample taken at primary tumor resection. The study sequenced unsorted whole RNA from tumor, nontumor lung or frozen PBMC. Single TCR cDNA molecules each had their own unique molecular identifier. TCRdb independently ran MiXCR on the 5' RACE reads; one entry per CDR3 protein. The table includes tens of thousands of distinct CDR3 sequences, around 12% detected once. Germline V gene sequence: CDR1 SGHVT, CDR2 SQSDAQ. The CDR3 runs to 16 residues. The V gene lost 2 bases and the J gene lost 7 bases, with 18 bases spanning the gap.

The chain combines TRBV7-4 with TRBJ1-5; maybe TRBD1 (5 bases). This receptor was taken from a male donor with early-stage non-small cell lung cancer. The input for sequencing was PBMCs, taken at surgery. CDR3 amino acids: CASSLWGRRVEQPQHF. The CDR3 DNA sequence: TGTGCCAGCAGCTTATGGGGACGCCGGGTGGAACAGCCCCAGCATTTT.